This T cell receptor beta chain stems from a study of low-dose radiotherapy and immunotherapy resistance in tumors. Whole-study context: Patients of Cohort 1 had 0.5 Gy fractions every 2 weeks, which summed to 6.5 Gy. On an every-two-weeks schedule, patients received intravenous nivolumab 240 mg, along with ipilimumab 1 mg/kg every six weeks.

The V and J ends lost 2 bases and 5 bases, in that order; junction bases with no gene match: 7. Germline assignment: CDR1 SGHRS and CDR2 YFSETQ. CDR3 length: 16 residues. Regarding time point: after trial treatment. Noted treatment: LDRT plus nivolumab, ipilimumab, low-dose cyclophosphamide and aspirin (RACIN trial). The donors' treatment consisted of nivolumab, ipilimumab, aspirin, low-dose cyclophosphamide and low-dose radiotherapy. All eligible patients presented with advanced solid tumors that contained no tumor-infiltrating lymphocytes. This clonotype was seen repeatedly, ten times or more. TRAV- and TRBV-specific primers, spanning alpha and beta chains, primed first-strand cDNA. Using a constant-region primer together with a V-primer adapter, TCRs were subjected to roughly 18 PCR cycles of amplification. TCRdb itself ran the reads through MiXCR, one entry per CDR3 protein. Of some 46,000 distinct CDR3 sequences in the sample, 25% were seen once.

The chain has TRBV5-1 and TRBJ2-1; TRBD1 matches 10 bases. Sequenced here: PBMCs, sampled after low-dose radiotherapy plus immunotherapy. The clonotype comes from a male donor with prostate cancer. CDR3 bases: TGCGCCAGCAGCTTCCTCTCCGGGACAGGGGACAATGAGCAGTTCTTC. This gives the protein CASSFLSGTGDNEQFF.